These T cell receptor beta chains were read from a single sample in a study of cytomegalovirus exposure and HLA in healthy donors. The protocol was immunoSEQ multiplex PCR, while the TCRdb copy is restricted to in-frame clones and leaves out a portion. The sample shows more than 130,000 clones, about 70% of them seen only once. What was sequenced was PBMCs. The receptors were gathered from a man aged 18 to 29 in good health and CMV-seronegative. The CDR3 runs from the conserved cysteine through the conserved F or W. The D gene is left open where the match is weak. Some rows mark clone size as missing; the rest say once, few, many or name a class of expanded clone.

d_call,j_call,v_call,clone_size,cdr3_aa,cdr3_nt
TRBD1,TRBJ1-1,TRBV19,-,CASSIGTGGDATEAFF,TGTGCCAGTAGTATCGGGACAGGGGGCGACGCCACTGAAGCTTTCTTT
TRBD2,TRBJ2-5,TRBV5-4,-,CASSLSGGVQETQYF,TGTGCCAGCAGCTTGTCCGGGGGGGTCCAAGAGACCCAGTACTTC
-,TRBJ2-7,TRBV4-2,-,CASSQEGPGLNSYEQYF,TGTGCCAGCAGCCAAGAGGGCCCGGGACTGAACTCCTACGAGCAGTACTTC
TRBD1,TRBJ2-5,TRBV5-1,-,CASSLGGQTQETQYF,TGCGCCAGCAGCTTGGGGGGACAGACTCAAGAGACCCAGTACTTC
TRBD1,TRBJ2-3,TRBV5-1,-,CASSLTGQGTDTQYF,TGCGCCAGCAGCTTAACAGGACAGGGGACAGATACGCAGTATTTT
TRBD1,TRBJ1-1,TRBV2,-,CASSVGGSPNTEAFF,TGTGCCAGCAGTGTAGGGGGCTCTCCGAACACTGAAGCTTTCTTT
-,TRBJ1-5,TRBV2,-,CASTQRERNQPQHF,TGTGCCAGCACCCAGAGGGAAAGGAATCAGCCCCAGCATTTT
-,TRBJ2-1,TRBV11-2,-,CASSLRADDVEQFF,TGTGCCAGCAGCTTGCGGGCGGATGACGTTGAGCAGTTCTTC
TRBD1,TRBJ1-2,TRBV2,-,CASRFLDRGLDPNGYTF,TGTGCCAGCAGATTCCTGGACAGGGGGCTCGACCCCAATGGCTACACCTTC
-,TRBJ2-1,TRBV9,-,CASSFYAPSSYNEQFF,TGTGCCAGCAGCTTCTATGCCCCAAGCTCCTACAATGAGCAGTTCTTC
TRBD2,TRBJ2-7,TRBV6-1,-,CASRLAGPYEQYF,TGTGCCAGCAGACTAGCGGGCCCCTACGAGCAGTACTTC
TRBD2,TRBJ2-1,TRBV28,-,CASIRGGLNEQFF,TGTGCCAGCATCCGGGGAGGGCTCAATGAGCAGTTCTTC
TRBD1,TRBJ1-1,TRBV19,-,CASMLGQQNTEAFF,TGTGCCAGTATGTTGGGACAGCAGAACACTGAAGCTTTCTTT
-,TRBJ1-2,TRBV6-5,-,CASTREAGVGGYTF,TGTGCCAGCACCCGCGAGGCAGGGGTGGGTGGCTACACCTTC
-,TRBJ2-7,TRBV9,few,CASSVGVTSKKQYF,TGTGCCAGCAGCGTAGGCGTCACCTCTAAGAAGCAGTACTTC
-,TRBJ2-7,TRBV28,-,CASSHNRRSSYEQYF,TGTGCCAGCAGTCACAACAGACGGTCCTCCTACGAGCAGTACTTC
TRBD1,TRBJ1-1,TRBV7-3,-,CASSPRQGAQAFF,TGTGCCAGCAGCCCAAGACAGGGAGCCCAAGCTTTCTTT
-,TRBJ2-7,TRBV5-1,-,CASSLVGGSVEQYF,TGCGCCAGCAGCTTGGTTGGGGGGTCGGTCGAGCAGTACTTC
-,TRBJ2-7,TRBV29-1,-,CSVEDLGAQYF,TGCAGCGTTGAAGATTTAGGAGCTCAGTACTTC
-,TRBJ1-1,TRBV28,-,CASGRIPNTEAFF,TGTGCCAGCGGGAGGATTCCGAACACTGAAGCTTTCTTT
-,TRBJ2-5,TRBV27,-,CASSRFGQTQETQYF,TGTGCCAGCAGCCGCTTCGGACAGACCCAAGAGACCCAGTACTTC
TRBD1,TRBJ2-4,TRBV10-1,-,CASSAGTGVGDIQYF,TGCGCCAGCAGTGCCGGGACAGGGGTCGGCGACATTCAGTACTTC
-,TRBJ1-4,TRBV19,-,CASSIQTQPGLFF,TGTGCCAGTAGTATACAGACGCAACCCGGGCTGTTTTTT
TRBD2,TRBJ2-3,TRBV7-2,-,CASSPGLATDTQYF,TGTGCCAGCAGCCCAGGACTAGCCACAGATACGCAGTATTTT
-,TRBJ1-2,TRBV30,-,CAYAMFTGGYTF,TGTGCCTACGCGATGTTTACGGGTGGCTACACCTTC
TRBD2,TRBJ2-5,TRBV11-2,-,CASSSWTSGRGETQYF,TGTGCCAGCAGCTCCTGGACTAGCGGGAGGGGGGAGACCCAGTACTTC
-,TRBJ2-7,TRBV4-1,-,CASSQLGTTDYEQYF,TGCGCCAGCAGCCAACTCGGGACAACCGACTACGAGCAGTACTTC
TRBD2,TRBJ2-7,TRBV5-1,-,CASSLGGSSGVYEQYF,TGCGCCAGCAGCTTGGGAGGATCTAGCGGGGTATACGAGCAGTACTTC
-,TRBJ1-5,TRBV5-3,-,CARSDRRLASNQPQHF,TGTGCCAGAAGCGACCGCCGACTAGCAAGCAATCAGCCCCAGCATTTT
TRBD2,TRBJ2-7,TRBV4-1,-,CASSQVGGGPYEQYF,TGCGCCAGCAGCCAAGTGGGGGGAGGGCCCTACGAGCAGTACTTC
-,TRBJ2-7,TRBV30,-,CAINPAGALGEQYF,TGTGCGATTAACCCGGCGGGGGCGTTGGGGGAGCAGTACTTC